The TCR beta chain under discussion was sequenced for a study of cytomegalovirus exposure and HLA in healthy donors. Study-wide results and limits: Most TCRs appeared rarely, but some public TCRs recurred in many donors. A later analysis found most CMV-associated TCR beta chains apparently HLA-restricted. Most subjects' HLA-A and HLA-B alleles were reportedly predicted from TCR beta sequences.

Both 60 Vbeta primers and 13 Jbeta primers went into the PCR. The table came from immunoSEQ multiplex PCR; TCRdb's copy has only in-frame clones and leaves some out. The table lists tens of thousands of clones. Notes on this clone: Its antigen is unknown.

Per germline, CDR1 SGHRS and CDR2 YFSETQ. The CDR3 runs 16 residues. The V and J ends lost 4 bases and 4 bases, in that order; junction bases with no gene match: 8. The rearrangement links TRBV5-1 to TRBJ1-2, with TRBD1 identical over 12 bases. This receptor was obtained from a woman aged 30 to 39 in good health and CMV-seropositive. The specimen was PBMCs. The CDR3 is CASSPGTGGRIYGYTF. The CDR3 DNA is TGCGCCAGCAGCCCCGGGACAGGGGGCCGGATCTATGGCTACACCTTC.